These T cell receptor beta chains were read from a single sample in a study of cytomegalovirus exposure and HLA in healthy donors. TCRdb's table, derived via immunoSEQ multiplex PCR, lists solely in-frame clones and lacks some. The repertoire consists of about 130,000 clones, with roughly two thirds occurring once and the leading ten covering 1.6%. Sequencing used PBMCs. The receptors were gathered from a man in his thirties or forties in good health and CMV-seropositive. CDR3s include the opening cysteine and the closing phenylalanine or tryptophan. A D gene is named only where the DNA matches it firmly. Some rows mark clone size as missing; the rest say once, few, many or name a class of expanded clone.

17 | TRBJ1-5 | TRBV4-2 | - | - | CASSQGSRQLENQPQHF | TGTGCCAGCAGCCAAGGGTCCCGGCAGTTGGAGAATCAGCCCCAGCATTTT
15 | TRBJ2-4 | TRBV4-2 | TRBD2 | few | CASSQTSGREDIQYF | TGTGCCAGCAGCCAGACTAGCGGGAGAGAGGACATTCAGTACTTC
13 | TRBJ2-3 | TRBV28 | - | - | CASSLPVADTQYF | TGTGCCAGCAGTTTGCCGGTAGCAGATACGCAGTATTTT
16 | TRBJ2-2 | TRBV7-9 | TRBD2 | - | CASSSRTSGYTGELFF | TGTGCCAGCAGCTCCAGGACTAGCGGGTACACCGGGGAGCTGTTTTTT
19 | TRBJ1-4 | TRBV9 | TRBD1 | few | CASSRAQGPDRGTNEKLFF | TGTGCCAGCAGCCGCGCCCAGGGACCTGACAGGGGTACTAATGAAAAACTGTTTTTT
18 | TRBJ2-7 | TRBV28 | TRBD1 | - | CASSFSTGGRMIAYEQYF | TGTGCCAGCAGTTTCTCGACAGGGGGCCGTATGATAGCATACGAGCAGTACTTC
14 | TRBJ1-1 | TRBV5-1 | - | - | CASSPPRQNTEAFF | TGCGCCAGCAGCCCGCCCCGACAGAACACTGAAGCTTTCTTT
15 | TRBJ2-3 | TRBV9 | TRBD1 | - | CASSVGTGISDTQYF | TGTGCCAGCAGCGTAGGGACAGGGATTTCGGATACGCAGTATTTT
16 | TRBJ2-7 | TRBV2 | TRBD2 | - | CASTRTSGSSSYEQYF | TGTGCCAGCACCCGGACTAGCGGGAGTTCATCCTACGAGCAGTACTTC
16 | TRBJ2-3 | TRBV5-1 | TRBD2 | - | CASSVLAGLSTDTQYF | TGCGCCAGCAGCGTACTAGCGGGCCTTAGCACAGATACGCAGTATTTT
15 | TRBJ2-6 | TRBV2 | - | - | CASSVMASGANVLTF | TGTGCCAGCAGTGTTATGGCCTCTGGGGCCAACGTCCTGACTTTC
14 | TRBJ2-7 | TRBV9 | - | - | CASSVDGGGGVQYF | TGTGCCAGCAGCGTAGATGGAGGGGGGGGCGTGCAGTACTTC
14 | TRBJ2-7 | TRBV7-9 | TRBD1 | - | CASSLSGGFEEQYF | TGTGCCAGCAGCTTATCAGGGGGTTTCGAAGAGCAGTACTTC
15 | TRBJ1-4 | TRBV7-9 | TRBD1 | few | CASSVGQGPNEKLFF | TGTGCCAGCAGTGTTGGACAGGGACCTAATGAAAAACTGTTTTTT
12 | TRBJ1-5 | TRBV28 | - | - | CASRTENQPQHF | TGTGCCAGCAGGACAGAGAATCAGCCCCAGCATTTT
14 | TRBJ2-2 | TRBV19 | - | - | CASTDQKMRGELFF | TGTGCCAGTACTGACCAAAAAATGCGGGGGGAGCTGTTTTTT
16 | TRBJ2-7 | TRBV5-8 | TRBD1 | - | CASSPLTGTGLYEQYF | TGTGCCAGCAGCCCTTTAACCGGGACAGGGCTCTACGAGCAGTACTTC
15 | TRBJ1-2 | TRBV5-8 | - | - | CASSFRIGVAYGYTF | TGTGCCAGCAGCTTCAGGATCGGGGTGGCTTATGGCTACACCTTC
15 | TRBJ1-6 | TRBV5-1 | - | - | CASSLSQGYNSPLHF | TGCGCCAGCAGCTTGAGTCAGGGCTATAATTCACCCCTCCACTTT
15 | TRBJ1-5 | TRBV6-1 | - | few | CASSRSGESGQPQHF | TGTGCCAGCAGTAGATCAGGGGAGTCCGGTCAGCCCCAGCATTTT
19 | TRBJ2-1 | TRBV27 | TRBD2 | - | CASSLLGLAGPPSYNEQFF | TGTGCCAGCAGTTTATTGGGTCTAGCGGGACCCCCCTCCTACAATGAGCAGTTCTTC
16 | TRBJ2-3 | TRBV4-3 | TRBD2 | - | CASSQDGAGAVDTQYF | TGCGCCAGCAGCCAAGATGGAGCGGGAGCGGTAGATACGCAGTATTTT
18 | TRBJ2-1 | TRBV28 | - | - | CASSFGLARRGKRNEQFF | TGTGCCAGCAGTTTCGGGCTAGCCCGGAGGGGTAAACGGAATGAGCAGTTCTTC
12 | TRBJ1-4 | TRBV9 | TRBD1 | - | CASRGQGRVRFF | TGTGCCAGCCGGGGACAGGGGAGGGTCCGGTTTTTT
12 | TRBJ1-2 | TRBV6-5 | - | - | CASRQGTYGYTF | TGTGCCAGCAGGCAGGGGACCTATGGCTACACCTTC
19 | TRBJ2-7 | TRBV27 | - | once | CASSSRRFDRVAEPYEQYF | TGTGCCAGCAGCTCCCGAAGATTCGACCGGGTCGCGGAGCCCTACGAGCAGTACTTC
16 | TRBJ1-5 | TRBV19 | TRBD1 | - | CASSILKTGGRQPQHF | TGTGCCAGTAGTATCCTTAAGACAGGGGGCCGTCAGCCCCAGCATTTT
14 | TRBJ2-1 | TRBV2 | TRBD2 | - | CASSEPARGLEQFF | TGTGCCAGCAGTGAACCCGCAAGGGGACTAGAGCAGTTCTTC
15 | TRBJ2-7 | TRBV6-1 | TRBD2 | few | CASSEGEGTSYEQYF | TGTGCCAGCAGTGAAGGGGAGGGGACGTCTTACGAGCAGTACTTC
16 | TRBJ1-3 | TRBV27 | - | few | CASSGQGLGSGNTIYF | TGTGCCAGCAGTGGCCAGGGTCTGGGTTCTGGAAACACCATATATTTT
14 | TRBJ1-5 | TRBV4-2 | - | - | CASSQDQGYQPQHF | TGTGCCAGCAGCCAAGACCAGGGGTATCAGCCCCAGCATTTT
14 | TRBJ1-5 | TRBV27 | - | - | CASSPGRGNQPQHF | TGTGCCAGCAGTCCCGGACGGGGTAATCAGCCCCAGCATTTT
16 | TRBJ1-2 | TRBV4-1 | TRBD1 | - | CASSHAGQGGDYGYTF | TGCGCCAGCAGCCATGCCGGACAGGGGGGAGACTATGGCTACACCTTC
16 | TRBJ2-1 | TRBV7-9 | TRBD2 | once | CASSFLSGRADYEQFF | TGTGCCAGCAGCTTTTTGAGCGGGAGGGCCGACTATGAGCAGTTCTTC
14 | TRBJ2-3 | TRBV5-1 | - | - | CASSFSGVTDTQYF | TGCGCCAGCAGCTTTAGCGGAGTCACAGATACGCAGTATTTT
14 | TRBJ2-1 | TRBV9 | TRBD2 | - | CASSVGRGYNEQFF | TGTGCCAGCAGCGTAGGGCGGGGGTATAATGAGCAGTTCTTC
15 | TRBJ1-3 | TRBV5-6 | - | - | CASSLDPGPGNTIYF | TGTGCCAGCAGCTTGGATCCAGGGCCTGGAAACACCATATATTTT
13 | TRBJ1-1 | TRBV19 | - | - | CASRRGGSTEAFF | TGTGCCAGTAGACGGGGGGGTAGCACTGAAGCTTTCTTT
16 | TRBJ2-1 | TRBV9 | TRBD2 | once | CASSVALAGPYNEQFF | TGTGCCAGCAGCGTAGCGCTAGCGGGTCCTTACAATGAGCAGTTCTTC
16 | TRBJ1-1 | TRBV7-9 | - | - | CSSSLVIGGFDTEAFF | TGTTCCAGCAGCTTAGTTATTGGCGGTTTCGACACTGAAGCTTTCTTT
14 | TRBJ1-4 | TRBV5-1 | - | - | CASSLYTTNEKLFF | TGCGCCAGCAGCCTATATACAACTAATGAAAAACTGTTTTTT
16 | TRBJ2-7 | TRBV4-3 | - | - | CASSQFSGLLGYEQYF | TGCGCCAGCAGCCAATTTAGCGGCCTGCTTGGCTACGAGCAGTACTTC